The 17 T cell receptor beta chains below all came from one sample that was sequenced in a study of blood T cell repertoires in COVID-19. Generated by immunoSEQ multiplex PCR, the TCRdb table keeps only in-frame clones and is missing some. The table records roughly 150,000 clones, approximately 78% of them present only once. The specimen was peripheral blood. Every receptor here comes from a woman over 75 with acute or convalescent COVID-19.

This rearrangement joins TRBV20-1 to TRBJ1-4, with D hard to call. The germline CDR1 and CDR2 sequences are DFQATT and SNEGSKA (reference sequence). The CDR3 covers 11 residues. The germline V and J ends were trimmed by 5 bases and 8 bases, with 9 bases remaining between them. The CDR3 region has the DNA TGCAGTGCTTCCTACTCAGAAAAACTGTTTTTT. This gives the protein CSASYSEKLFF.

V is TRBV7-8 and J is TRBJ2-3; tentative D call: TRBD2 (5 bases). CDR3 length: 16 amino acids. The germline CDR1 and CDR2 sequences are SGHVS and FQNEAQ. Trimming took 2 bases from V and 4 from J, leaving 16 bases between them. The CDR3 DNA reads TGTGCCAGCAGCTTACGGAGGCTCGCTGTGTCAGATACGCAGTATTTT. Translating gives CASSLRRLAVSDTQYF.

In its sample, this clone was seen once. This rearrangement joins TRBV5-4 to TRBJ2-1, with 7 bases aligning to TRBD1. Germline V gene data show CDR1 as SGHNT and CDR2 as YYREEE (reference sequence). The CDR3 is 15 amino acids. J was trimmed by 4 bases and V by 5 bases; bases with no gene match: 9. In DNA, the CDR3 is TGTGCCAGCAGTTCTCGGGACAGACCATACAATGAGCAGTTCTTC. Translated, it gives CASSSRDRPYNEQFF.

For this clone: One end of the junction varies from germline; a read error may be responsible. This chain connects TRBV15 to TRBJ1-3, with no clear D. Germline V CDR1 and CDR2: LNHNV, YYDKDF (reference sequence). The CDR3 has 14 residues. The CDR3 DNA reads TGTGCCACCAGCAGAGATCCAGGAACTCCCTTAATAGATTTT. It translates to CATSRDPGTPLIDF.

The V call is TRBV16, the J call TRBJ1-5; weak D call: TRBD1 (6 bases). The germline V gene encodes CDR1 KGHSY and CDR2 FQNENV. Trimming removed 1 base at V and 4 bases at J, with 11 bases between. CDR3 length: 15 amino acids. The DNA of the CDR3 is TGTGCCAGCAGCCAATTCGGGCAGGGGAATCAGCCCCAGCATTTT. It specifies CASSQFGQGNQPQHF.

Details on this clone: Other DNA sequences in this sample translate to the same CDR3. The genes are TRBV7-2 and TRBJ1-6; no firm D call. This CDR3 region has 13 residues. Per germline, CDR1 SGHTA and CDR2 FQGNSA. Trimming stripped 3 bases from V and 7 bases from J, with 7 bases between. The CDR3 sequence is CASSFGGNSPLHF. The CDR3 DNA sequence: TGTGCCAGCAGCTTCGGCGGGAATTCACCCCTCCACTTT.

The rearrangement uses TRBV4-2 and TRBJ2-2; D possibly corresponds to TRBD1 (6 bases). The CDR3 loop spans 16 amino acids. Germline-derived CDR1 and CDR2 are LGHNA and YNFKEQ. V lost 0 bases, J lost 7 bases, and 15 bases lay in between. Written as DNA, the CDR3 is TGTGCCAGCAGCCAAGACCAGGGGCGATTGTTCGGGGAGCTGTTTTTT. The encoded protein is CASSQDQGRLFGELFF.

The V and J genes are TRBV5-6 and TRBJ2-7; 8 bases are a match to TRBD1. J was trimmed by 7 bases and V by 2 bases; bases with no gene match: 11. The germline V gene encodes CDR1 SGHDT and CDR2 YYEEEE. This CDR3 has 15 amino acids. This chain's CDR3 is CASSFRDRMTGEQYF. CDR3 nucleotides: TGTGCCAGCAGCTTCCGGGACAGGATGACGGGGGAGCAGTACTTC.

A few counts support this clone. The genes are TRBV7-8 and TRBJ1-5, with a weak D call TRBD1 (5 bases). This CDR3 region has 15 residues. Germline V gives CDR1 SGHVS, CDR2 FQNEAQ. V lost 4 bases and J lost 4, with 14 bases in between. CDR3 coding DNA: TGTGCCAGCAGCTGGGTGGGGGGGTGGAATCAGCCCCAGCATTTT. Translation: CASSWVGGWNQPQHF.

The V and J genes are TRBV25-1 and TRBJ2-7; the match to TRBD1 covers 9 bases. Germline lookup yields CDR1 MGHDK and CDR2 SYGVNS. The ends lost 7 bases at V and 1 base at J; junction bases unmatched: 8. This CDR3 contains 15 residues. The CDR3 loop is CASIRSGTGSYEQYF. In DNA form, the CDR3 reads TGTGCCAGCATAAGATCCGGGACAGGGTCCTACGAGCAGTACTTC.

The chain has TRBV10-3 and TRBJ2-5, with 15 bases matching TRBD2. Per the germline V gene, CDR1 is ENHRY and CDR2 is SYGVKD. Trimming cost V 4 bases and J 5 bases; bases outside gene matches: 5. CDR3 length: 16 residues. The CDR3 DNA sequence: TGTGCCATCAGTGGTGGACTAGCGGGAGGGGGGGAGACCCAGTACTTC. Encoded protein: CAISGGLAGGGETQYF.

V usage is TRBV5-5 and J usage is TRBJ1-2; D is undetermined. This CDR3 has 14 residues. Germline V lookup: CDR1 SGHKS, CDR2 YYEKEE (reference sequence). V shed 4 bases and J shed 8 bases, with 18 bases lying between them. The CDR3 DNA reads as TGTGCCAGCAGCCCGGGCCTTGAAACGGGGGGCTACACCTTC. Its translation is CASSPGLETGGYTF.

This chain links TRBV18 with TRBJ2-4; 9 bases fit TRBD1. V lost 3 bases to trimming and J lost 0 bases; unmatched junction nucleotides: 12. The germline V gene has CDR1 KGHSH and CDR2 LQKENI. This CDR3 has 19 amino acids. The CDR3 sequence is CASSPLTGTGPGAKNIQYF. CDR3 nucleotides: TGTGCCAGCTCACCTCTGACCGGGACAGGGCCTGGAGCCAAAAACATTCAGTACTTC.

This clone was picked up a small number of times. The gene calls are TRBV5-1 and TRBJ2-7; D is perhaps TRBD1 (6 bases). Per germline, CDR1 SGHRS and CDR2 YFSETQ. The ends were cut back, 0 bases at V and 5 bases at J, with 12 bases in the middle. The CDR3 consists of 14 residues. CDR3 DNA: TGCGCCAGCAGCTTGGTAGGGACATCGGACGAGCAGTACTTC. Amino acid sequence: CASSLVGTSDEQYF.

CDR3 residues: CASIRGSTDTQYF. The DNA of the CDR3 is TGTGCCTCCATTAGGGGCAGCACAGATACGCAGTATTTT. The chain is built from TRBV30 and TRBJ2-3, with D maybe TRBD1 (5 bases). Germline loops: CDR1 GTSNPN, CDR2 SVGIG (reference sequence). This CDR3 is built from 13 residues. V was cut by 7 bases and J by 0 bases, with 11 bases left in between. The variable domain in full, with the rest retrieved from reference TRBV30 and TRBJ2-3, is SQTIHQWPATLVQPVGSPLSLECTVEGTSNPNLYWYRQAAGRGLQLLFYSVGIGQISSEVPQNLSASRPQDRQFILSSKKLLLSDSGFYLCASIRGSTDTQYFGPGTRLTVL.

This CDR3 reads CASSLDLAGSSTDTQYF. CDR3 nucleotides: TGTGCCAGCAGCTTGGACCTAGCGGGGTCGAGCACAGATACGCAGTATTTT. V and J are TRBV5-4 and TRBJ2-3; TRBD2 matches at 9 bases. With 0 bases clipped from V and 0 bases from J, the junction kept 5 bases outside the gene matches. This CDR3 has 17 amino acids. Germline values: CDR1 SGHNT, CDR2 YYREEE (reference sequence). Based on the CDR3 plus reference TRBV5-4 and TRBJ2-3, the full variable domain is ETGVTQSPTHLIKTRGQQVTLRCSSQSGHNTVSWYQQALGQGPQFIFQYYREEENGRGNFPPRFSGLQFPNYSSELNVNALELDDSALYLCASSLDLAGSSTDTQYFGPGTRLTVL.

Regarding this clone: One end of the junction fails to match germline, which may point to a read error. Here the CDR3 reads CASSLAAGRGSQYF. As DNA, the CDR3 is TGTGCCAGCAGCCTAGCAGCCGGGCGGGGGTCCCAGTACTTC. This sequence joins TRBV7-9 and TRBJ2-5; TRBD2 matches at 7 bases. CDR3 length equals 14 residues. CDR1 SEHNR and CDR2 FQNEAQ come from the germline V gene (reference sequence).